This entry lists 14 T cell receptor beta chains sequenced from one sample in a study of blood T cells in healthy people across ages (dated by TCRdb to the mid-2010s). Libraries were constructed by 5' RACE. TCRdb shows the sequencer as Illumina HiSeq 2500. A second PCR of roughly 6 to 12 cycles was performed with a sample-barcoded 5' primer and a J-beta primer mix. TCRdb trimmed the raw reads at Q25, called clones with MiXCR and kept productive beta chains. Rows matching on CDR3 protein sequence are summarized as one entry with the most common DNA and genes. The sample has around 600,000 distinct CDR3 sequences on record, around half of them singletons. Clones ranked in the top ten supply under 30% of the sample. The sample was blood. All receptors come from a man at least 80 years old in good health.

A remark on this clonotype: The junction differs from germline at one of its ends, possibly a read error. The chain has TRBV4-3 and TRBJ2-1, with 9 bases matching TRBD2. The CDR3 consists of 17 residues. Looked up from germline, CDR1 is LGHNA and CDR2 is YSLEER. The CDR3 nucleotides are TGCGCCAGCAACCAAAGTCCGACTAGCGGCTCCTACAATGAGCAGTTCTTC. Protein: CASNQSPTSGSYNEQFF.

This chain joins TRBV5-1 and TRBJ2-7; TRBD2 agrees at 7 bases. This CDR3 contains 15 residues. The trim removed 0 bases at V and 7 bases at J, leaving 10 bases unmatched. Germline-derived CDR1 and CDR2 are SGHRS and YFSETQ. CDR3 in amino acids: CASSLAVAGHNEQYF. In nucleotides, the CDR3 is TGCGCCAGCAGCTTGGCGGTAGCGGGCCACAATGAGCAGTACTTC.

This clonotype occurred once. The chain couples TRBV9 to TRBJ2-1; 7 bases are a match to TRBD2. CDR1 and CDR2 from the germline V gene are SGDLS and YYNGEE. This CDR3 region has 14 residues. J was trimmed by 7 bases and V by 0 bases; bases with no gene match: 4. CDR3 in amino acids: CASSVVGRENEQFF. The CDR3 bases are TGTGCCAGCAGCGTAGTTGGGCGGGAGAATGAGCAGTTCTTC.

This clonotype has just a few counts. V usage is TRBV7-9 and J usage is TRBJ2-1; 8 nucleotides line up with TRBD2. CDR3 length: 17 amino acids. Per germline, CDR1 SEHNR and CDR2 FQNEAQ (reference sequence). V lost 4 bases, J lost 0 bases, and 8 bases stayed unmatched. DNA of the CDR3: TGTGCCAGCAGCTCATATAGCGGGATAAGCTCCTACAATGAGCAGTTCTTC. Protein: CASSSYSGISSYNEQFF.

This clonotype was found once. A read error may be the cause here, since a much bigger clone is one base away. The J gene is TRBJ2-5, the V gene TRBV6-6; D perhaps matches TRBD2 (5 bases). The CDR3 totals 12 residues. Germline V lookup: CDR1 MNHNY, CDR2 SVGAGI (reference sequence). The CDR3: CASGYPHGEQYF. CDR3 coding DNA: TGTGCCAGCGGTTACCCCCACGGGGAGCAGTACTTC.

The chain employs TRBV5-1 and TRBJ2-7; 8 nucleotides line up with TRBD1. V trimming: 3 bases; J trimming: 2 bases; junction bases outside the gene matches: 7. CDR1 is SGHRS and CDR2 is YFSETQ in the germline V gene. This CDR3 has 15 amino acids. For the CDR3, the DNA is TGCGCCAGCAGCTCCCGACAGGGGACAGCCTACGAGCAGTACTTC. The encoded protein is CASSSRQGTAYEQYF.

V and J are TRBV11-1 and TRBJ2-3; no clear D. V was trimmed by 2 bases and J by 5 bases, leaving 11 bases between them. This CDR3 contains 14 residues. Germline V gene data show CDR1 as SGHAT and CDR2 as FQDESV (reference sequence). CDR3 coding DNA: TGTGCCAGCAGCTTACCCCCTCAGGAAGATACGCAGTATTTT. Translated: CASSLPPQEDTQYF.

The rearrangement links TRBV6-5 to TRBJ2-7, with TRBD2 as a possible D gene (6 bases). V dropped 5 bases and J dropped 5 bases, with 16 bases sitting between them. CDR1 and CDR2 from the germline V gene are MNHEY and SVGAGI. CDR3 length: 14 residues. This CDR3 reads CASSRDRETHEQYF. In DNA form, the CDR3 reads TGTGCCAGCAGTCGTGACCGGGAGACCCACGAGCAGTACTTC.

In the case of this clonotype: An end of the junction does not agree with germline; a read error may underlie this. V gene TRBV11-1 combines with J gene TRBJ2-1; the match to TRBD1 covers 11 bases. The CDR3 is 15 amino acids. Germline CDR1 reads SGHAT; CDR2 reads FQDESV (reference sequence). The CDR3 nucleotides read TGTGCCAGCAGCTGGACAGGGGGCTTGTACAATGGGCAGTTCTTC. Encoded protein: CASSWTGGLYNGQFF.

A few counts support this clonotype. This rearrangement joins TRBV4-3 to TRBJ2-1; perhaps TRBD1 as D (5 bases). V shed 0 bases and J shed 6 bases, with 9 bases lying between them. The germline gives CDR1 LGHNA, CDR2 YSLEER. The CDR3 loop spans 14 amino acids. The CDR3 region has the DNA TGCGCCAGCAGCCAAGATAGCCAGGGCAATGAGCAGTTCTTC. It yields the protein CASSQDSQGNEQFF.

This clonotype appeared a few times. The chain carries TRBV20-1 and TRBJ2-1; weak D call: TRBD2 (6 bases). CDR3 length equals 12 residues. Germline V gene data show CDR1 as DFQATT and CDR2 as SNEGSKA (reference sequence). The CDR3, as DNA: TGCAGCGCCCAACGGGGGAGGAATGAGCAGTTCTTC. Translation gives CSAQRGRNEQFF.

On this clonotype: A much larger clone differs from this one at a single base, so this may be a read error. The J gene is TRBJ2-7, the V gene TRBV7-9, with D unresolved. The CDR3 contains 14 residues. Germline CDR1 reads SEHNR; CDR2 reads FQNEAQ (reference sequence). DNA of the CDR3: TGTGCCGGCAGCTTGCAGTTAAGCTCCTACGAGCAGTACTTC. Translation gives CAGSLQLSSYEQYF.

This sequence joins TRBV10-3 and TRBJ2-3, with D possibly being TRBD1 (6 bases). V gave up 0 bases and J gave up 5 bases, with 9 bases separating them. The CDR3 runs 14 residues. Per germline, CDR1 ENHRY and CDR2 SYGVKD. The CDR3 region has the DNA TGTGCCATCAGTGAGTCGAAGGGACAAGATACGCAGTATTTT. Translating it yields CAISESKGQDTQYF.

This clonotype was seen once. V and J are TRBV15 and TRBJ2-3; D gene unclear. V shed 0 bases and J shed 4 bases, with 8 bases lying between them. Germline CDR1 is LNHNV and CDR2 is YYDKDF (reference sequence). This CDR3 is 14 amino acids long. CDR3 DNA sequence: TGTGCCACCAGCAGAGACCGGGCCGCAGATACGCAGTATTTT. Translation gives CATSRDRAADTQYF. The whole variable domain, remainder taken from reference TRBV15 and TRBJ2-3, is DAMVIQNPRYQVTQFGKPVTLSCSQTLNHNVMYWYQQKSSQAPKLLFHYYDKDFNNEADTPDNFQSRRPNTSFCFLDIRSPGLGDTAMYLCATSRDRAADTQYFGPGTRLTVL.